These 12 T cell receptor beta chains originate from one sample sequenced in a study of T cell repertoires and HLA-DP antigens. No antigens are known for them. Using immunoSEQ multiplex PCR, the repertoire was profiled, and TCRdb retains in-frame clones only, with some absent. In the table there are about 89,000 clones, roughly 86% of which are singletons. Sequences were obtained from CD4+ T cells from PBMCs. Receptors originate from a man aged 50 to 59 in good health and CMV-seronegative.

The chain uses TRBV10-3 and TRBJ1-2; 10 bases align to TRBD1. The germline V gene has CDR1 ENHRY and CDR2 SYGVKD. V gave up 6 bases and J gave up 7 bases; unmatched junction bases: 8. CDR3 length: 14 residues. DNA for the CDR3: TGTGCCATCAGGGACCTCGGGACAGGGGCTGGCTACACCTTC. The encoded protein is CAIRDLGTGAGYTF.

The chain uses TRBV11-2 and TRBJ2-1, with 7 bases that match TRBD1. This CDR3 is 14 amino acids long. Looked up from germline, CDR1 is SGHAT and CDR2 is FQNNGV. The junction had 3 bases not matched to a gene; V was cut back by 2 bases and J by 5 bases. The CDR3 nucleotides are TGTGCCAGCAGCTTACTCCAGGGGGACAATGAGCAGTTCTTC. Amino acids: CASSLLQGDNEQFF.

For the CDR3, the DNA is TGTGCCAGCAGCTTAGCGGCTTCCACAGATACGCAGTATTTT. This gives the protein CASSLAASTDTQYF. The chain is built from TRBV7-9 and TRBJ2-3; D not resolved. The CDR3 has 14 residues. V dropped 0 bases and J dropped 2 bases, with 6 bases sitting between them. CDR1 is SEHNR, CDR2 FQNEAQ, per germline (reference sequence). The full variable domain, rest sourced from reference TRBV7-9 and TRBJ2-3, is DTGVSQNPRHKITKRGQNVTFRCDPISEHNRLYWYRQTLGQGPEFLTYFQNEAQLEKSRLLSDRFSAERPKGSFSTLEIQRTEQGDSAMYLCASSLAASTDTQYFGPGTRLTVL.

The sample holds many counts of this clone. The chain couples TRBV19 to TRBJ1-3; perhaps TRBD1 as D (5 bases). V was trimmed by 7 bases and J by 0 bases, leaving 13 bases between them. CDR1 LNHDA and CDR2 SQIVND come from the germline V gene (reference sequence). The CDR3 is 15 residues long. Here the CDR3 reads CASNMAGSSGNTIYF. The CDR3 DNA follows: TGTGCCAGTAACATGGCAGGGAGCTCTGGAAACACCATATATTTT.

The CDR3 DNA is TGTGCCAGCAGCTTAGCGCTGGGACAGCAGTACTTC. It encodes CASSLALGQQYF. The chain carries TRBV7-2 and TRBJ2-7; D may be TRBD1 or TRBD2 (5 bases each). Trimming shortened V by 0 bases and J by 8 bases, and 8 bases separated the two germline ends. This CDR3 comprises 12 residues. Germline CDR1 is SGHTA and CDR2 is FQGNSA.

V usage is TRBV6-4 and J usage is TRBJ2-6; either TRBD1 or TRBD2 may fit D (6 bases each). This CDR3 region has 16 residues. V lost 5 bases to trimming and J lost 0 bases, with 11 bases between them. In germline, CDR1 is MRHNA, CDR2 SNTAGT. The CDR3 nucleotides read TGTGCCAGCAGTATGGGGGGCTCCTCTGGGGCCAACGTCCTGACTTTC. Translated: CASSMGGSSGANVLTF.

This clone was observed a single time. The rearrangement links TRBV4-2 to TRBJ2-7, with D possibly being TRBD1 (5 bases). The CDR3 consists of 12 residues. V lost 1 base and J 6 bases, leaving 7 bases between the germline ends. CDR1 LGHNA and CDR2 YNFKEQ come from the germline V gene. This CDR3 reads CASSQVTGEQYF. The DNA of the CDR3 is TGTGCCAGCAGCCAAGTAACAGGCGAGCAGTACTTC.

The V call is TRBV5-4, the J call TRBJ2-7; D may be TRBD1 (6 bases). The V end lost 4 bases, the J end lost 1 base, and 15 bases lay between the germline ends. Germline V gene data show CDR1 as SGHNT and CDR2 as YYREEE (reference sequence). This CDR3 is 15 amino acids long. The CDR3 DNA follows: TGTGCCAGCAGCCCGCCGGGGACACTTTCCTACGAGCAGTACTTC. Translation gives CASSPPGTLSYEQYF.

J is TRBJ2-7 and V is TRBV28; no firm D call. The CDR3 loop spans 14 amino acids. The germline V and J ends were trimmed by 8 bases and 9 bases, with 23 bases remaining between them. The germline V gene encodes CDR1 MDHEN and CDR2 SYDVKM. CDR3 sequence (DNA): TGTGCCAGCCAAGTCCAGGCAGGTGGTTTTGGGCAGTACTTC. It codes for CASQVQAGGFGQYF.

This sequence joins TRBV5-1 and TRBJ2-5, with D uncertain. Between the trimmed V and J ends, which lost 0 bases and 5 bases, there was a span of 20 bases. The V gene's germline CDR1 is SGHRS and CDR2 YFSETQ. The CDR3 sequence is 17 residues long. This chain's CDR3 is CASSLGQSNPSGETQYF. CDR3 DNA sequence: TGCGCCAGCAGCTTGGGGCAGTCTAACCCCTCGGGTGAGACCCAGTACTTC.

The chain uses TRBV29-1 and TRBJ2-7, with 12 bases fitting TRBD1. Germline CDR1 is SQVTM and CDR2 is ANQGSEA. The CDR3 loop spans 15 amino acids. The J segment lost 7 bases and the V segment lost 6 bases, leaving 13 bases of the junction unmatched. This CDR3 reads CSVQPTGTGGREQYF. CDR3 DNA: TGCAGCGTCCAGCCCACCGGGACAGGGGGCAGGGAGCAGTACTTC.

This clone was seen a handful of times. The rearrangement joins TRBV27 to TRBJ1-4, with 9 bases lining up with TRBD1. Per the germline V gene, CDR1 is MNHEY and CDR2 is SMNVEV (reference sequence). The CDR3 loop spans 15 amino acids. Germline trimming cut 2 bases from V and 8 bases from J; bases unmatched to any gene: 6. The CDR3 sequence is CASSLLGTGREKLFF. The CDR3 DNA reads TGTGCCAGCAGTTTACTGGGGACAGGGAGGGAAAAACTGTTTTTT.